This passage covers 18 T cell receptor beta chains from one sample sequenced in a study of T-cell reconstitution after alpha-beta-depleted transplantation in children. Unique molecular identifiers tagged the TCRbeta library. TCRdb itself ran the PCR reads through MiXCR, one entry per CDR3 protein. The table shows almost 400,000 distinct CDR3 sequences, with about 20% occurring only once. Specimen: PBMCs from the stem cell graft donor, collected from the stem cell graft. The receptors were sampled from a human donor who donated a stem cell graft to a child with acute myeloid leukemia.

This clonotype was observed many times. The CDR3 bases are TGCAGTGCTATTCGCGGGTCAGACGAGCAGTACTTC. This encodes CSAIRGSDEQYF. This rearrangement joins TRBV20-1 to TRBJ2-7, with D possibly matching TRBD2 (5 bases). This CDR3 contains 12 residues. The ends were cut back, 4 bases at V and 5 bases at J, with 12 bases in the middle. Germline V gives CDR1 DFQATT, CDR2 SNEGSKA (reference sequence).

V and J are TRBV10-3 and TRBJ2-3; possibly TRBD1 or TRBD2 for D (5 bases each). Trimming left V 0 bases short and J 4 bases short, with 5 bases between. Germline V gene lookup returns CDR1 ENHRY and CDR2 SYGVKD. The CDR3 has 13 amino acids. The CDR3 DNA reads as TGTGCCATCAGTGAGTCGGGGGCAGATACGCAGTATTTT. As protein: CAISESGADTQYF.

This clonotype was counted between two and nine times. The chain combines TRBV12-3 or TRBV12-4 with TRBJ2-7; 9 bases map to TRBD1. Trimming at V came to 2 bases and at J to 4 bases, leaving 12 bases not matched to a gene. CDR3 size: 17 residues. In DNA, the CDR3 is TGTGCCAGCAGTTTATCCTCCTCCGGGACAGGGACGTACGAGCAGTACTTC. Translated, it gives CASSLSSSGTGTYEQYF.

This clonotype showed up just a few times. V gene TRBV7-9 combines with J gene TRBJ2-5; 8 bases match TRBD1. V shed 5 bases and J 5 bases; nucleotides not matched to a gene: 10. The CDR3 has 15 residues. The germline CDR1 and CDR2 sequences are SEHNR and FQNEAQ (reference sequence). The CDR3 coding sequence is TGTGCCAGCAGCGCGGGACAGGTCGATGGCGAGACCCAGTACTTC. Its translation: CASSAGQVDGETQYF.

This clonotype has just a few counts. Written as DNA, the CDR3 is TGTGCCAGCAGACGAGCGGGAGGGCGAGACAATGAGCAGTTCTTC. It translates to CASRRAGGRDNEQFF. The chain combines TRBV12-3 or TRBV12-4 with TRBJ2-1, with 10 bases lining up with TRBD2. The CDR3 is 15 amino acids. Trimming cost V 6 bases and J 5 bases; bases outside gene matches: 7.

This clonotype showed up many times. This chain uses TRBV12-3 or TRBV12-4 with TRBJ2-1, with 12 bases that match TRBD2. The CDR3 totals 15 residues. V lost 1 base and J lost 10; bases outside the gene matches: 5. This CDR3 reads CASSLVTSGRYEQFF. DNA for the CDR3: TGTGCCAGCAGTTTAGTGACTAGCGGGAGATACGAGCAGTTCTTC.

In its sample, this clonotype was seen a few times. CDR3 sequence reads: CARYRQGATEAFF. The CDR3, as DNA: TGTGCCAGGTACCGACAGGGCGCCACTGAAGCTTTCTTT. The chain is built from TRBV7-8 and TRBJ1-1, with TRBD1 matching 7 bases. This CDR3 is built from 13 residues. The junction had 8 bases not matched to a gene; V was cut back by 9 bases and J by 4 bases. CDR1 is SGHVS, CDR2 FQNEAQ, per germline. Full variable domain (outside the CDR3, taken from reference TRBV7-8 and TRBJ1-1): GAGVSQSPRYKVAKRGQDVALRCDPISGHVSLFWYQQALGQGPEFLTYFQNEAQLDKSGLPSDRFFAERPEGSVSTLKIQRTQQEDSAVYLCARYRQGATEAFFGQGTRLTVV.

This clonotype was detected only a few times. The gene calls are TRBV29-1 and TRBJ2-1; 11 bases map to TRBD2. CDR3 length equals 13 residues. The germline V gene encodes CDR1 SQVTM and CDR2 ANQGSEA. The ends lost 7 bases at V and 7 bases at J; junction bases unmatched: 6. Here the CDR3 reads CSAGTSGLNEQFF. The CDR3 nucleotides are TGCAGCGCCGGGACTAGCGGTTTAAATGAGCAGTTCTTC.

This clonotype has at least ten counts. V is TRBV20-1 and J is TRBJ2-1; D uncertain. The germline gives CDR1 DFQATT, CDR2 SNEGSKA (reference sequence). The CDR3 runs 11 residues. Trimming left V 0 bases short and J 10 bases short, with 7 bases between. The chain's CDR3 is CSARDVLEQFF. The CDR3 coding sequence is TGCAGTGCTAGAGATGTTCTCGAGCAGTTCTTC.

The rearrangement uses TRBV20-1 and TRBJ1-2, with a tentative D call TRBD1 (6 bases). V lost 4 bases, J lost 7 bases, and 13 bases lay in between. The CDR3 totals 12 residues. Germline V CDR1 and CDR2: DFQATT, SNEGSKA (reference sequence). This chain's CDR3 is CSATPLGAGYTF. CDR3 DNA: TGCAGTGCTACACCTCTGGGGGCTGGCTACACCTTC.

The genes are TRBV5-1 and TRBJ2-1, with D maybe TRBD2 (7 bases). Between the trimmed V and J ends, which lost 4 bases and 7 bases, there was a span of 21 bases. Germline CDR1 SGHRS, CDR2 YFSETQ. There are 16 residues in the CDR3. In nucleotides, the CDR3 is TGCGCCAGCAGCCCGGGGGCTAGCGGAAAGGATAATGAGCAGTTCTTC. Protein: CASSPGASGKDNEQFF.

This clonotype has a count of ten or more. V usage is TRBV29-1 and J usage is TRBJ2-7; D is uncertain. Germline V lookup: CDR1 SQVTM, CDR2 ANQGSEA. V was cut by 7 bases and J by 1 base, with 11 bases left in between. There are 12 residues in the CDR3. The CDR3 bases are TGCAGCGGTATCACCAGTTCCTACGAGCAGTACTTC. This translates into CSGITSSYEQYF.

There are many counts of this clonotype. This sequence joins TRBV29-1 and TRBJ2-3; 7 bases map to TRBD2. The V and J ends lost 5 bases and 3 bases, in that order; junction bases with no gene match: 11. This CDR3 has 15 amino acids. Per the germline V gene, CDR1 is SQVTM and CDR2 is ANQGSEA. CDR3 DNA sequence: TGCAGCGTTCGAGGGAGGGGAGTGGGGACAGATACGCAGTATTTT. The encoded protein is CSVRGRGVGTDTQYF.

The sample holds a few counts of this clonotype. The V and J genes are TRBV10-3 and TRBJ2-3; TRBD2 matches at 7 bases. Trimming took 2 bases from V and 4 from J; bases not matched to a gene: 9. The CDR3 contains 16 residues. Germline CDR1 and CDR2: ENHRY and SYGVKD. CDR3 DNA: TGTGCCATCAGTGAGGGGCGGGGGACTTTATCAGATACGCAGTATTTT. Protein product: CAISEGRGTLSDTQYF.

The sample holds a few counts of this clonotype. V and J are TRBV12-3 or TRBV12-4 and TRBJ2-3; 7 positions agree with TRBD1. J lost 9 bases, V lost 5 bases, and 14 bases had no gene match. This CDR3 is built from 15 residues. The CDR3 DNA reads TGTGCCAGCAGTATCTCCAACCGACAGGGCCGGACGCAGTATTTT. As protein: CASSISNRQGRTQYF.

This rearrangement joins TRBV20-1 to TRBJ1-1; D is undetermined. Germline CDR1 is DFQATT and CDR2 is SNEGSKA (reference sequence). The CDR3 consists of 13 residues. The V and J ends lost 4 bases and 1 base respectively, with 10 bases between them. The CDR3 nucleotides are TGCAGTGCTAATGGCGCAGGGAACACTGAAGCTTTCTTT. Translation gives CSANGAGNTEAFF.

The chain has TRBV5-1 and TRBJ2-7; D ambiguous. The germline gives CDR1 SGHRS, CDR2 YFSETQ. CDR3 length: 12 amino acids. Trimming removed 4 bases from V and 3 bases from J, with 8 bases in between. The DNA of the CDR3 is TGCGCCAGCAGCCCCGGAAACTACGAGCAGTACTTC. Translating it yields CASSPGNYEQYF.

The chain recombines TRBV13 with TRBJ2-7; TRBD1 matches 9 bases. CDR1 is PRHDT and CDR2 is FYEKMQ in the germline V gene (reference sequence). The CDR3 totals 16 residues. V was pared by 4 bases and J by 6 bases, with 13 bases of the junction left unmatched. The CDR3 DNA follows: TGTGCCAGCAGCTCACTGACAGGGGGAAGGAATTTCGAGCAGTACTTC. Protein: CASSSLTGGRNFEQYF.